The 3 T cell receptor beta chains listed next were all sequenced from one sample in a study of blood T cell repertoires in COVID-19. Libraries were prepared by immunoSEQ multiplex PCR; TCRdb keeps only in-frame clonotypes and omits some of them. The repertoire holds 310,000 or so clones, with 70% to 90% as singletons. Sequencing used PBMCs or T cells enriched from blood (not recorded which). The receptor source for this set is a woman aged 30 to 39 who had recovered from COVID-19.

The genes are TRBV6-5 and TRBJ2-3; D is unresolved. CDR3 length: 15 residues. V lost 5 bases and J lost 2, with 14 bases in between. Germline V gives CDR1 MNHEY, CDR2 SVGAGI. The CDR3 bases are TGTGCCAGCAGTCTGAATAATGGAGCCACAGATACGCAGTATTTT. Translating it yields CASSLNNGATDTQYF.

The chain employs TRBV6-5 and TRBJ2-7; 9 bases are shared with TRBD1. V gave up 5 bases and J gave up 5 bases; unmatched junction bases: 7. CDR1 is MNHEY, CDR2 SVGAGI, per germline. The CDR3 is made up of 14 amino acids. CDR3 nucleotides: TGTGCCAGCAGTACCCGGGACAGGGTGCACGAGCAGTACTTC. The encoded protein is CASSTRDRVHEQYF.

This chain joins TRBV15 and TRBJ2-7; 9 nucleotides match TRBD1. The germline gives CDR1 LNHNV, CDR2 YYDKDF (reference sequence). J was trimmed by 10 bases and V by 2 bases; bases with no gene match: 15. This CDR3 spans 16 amino acids. The CDR3 reads CATSRLRDRDIRGQYF. The CDR3 nucleotides are TGTGCCACCAGCAGACTCCGGGACAGGGACATAAGGGGACAGTACTTC.